The present TCR beta chain was sequenced within a study of blood T cell repertoires in COVID-19. How the authors handled the data: Nucleated cell number was recorded as an estimate derived from reference gene primer amplification. The data were produced by immunoSEQ multiplex PCR, yet TCRdb's version contains in-frame clones alone and is incomplete. The DNA was the basis for D and trimming; V, J and clone size are from that table. This table has under 150,000 clones, just under 85% appearing once. The CDR3 is made up of 13 amino acids. Trimming cost V 6 bases and J 5 bases, with 11 bases left between them. Germline CDR1 reads MNHEY; CDR2 reads SVGAGI.

This chain joins TRBV6-5 and TRBJ1-5, with no clear D. The sample comprised PBMCs or T cells enriched from blood (not recorded which). The sequence came from a woman between 40 and 50 years old who had recovered from COVID-19. In nucleotides, the CDR3 is TGTGCCAGCAGCAGACTCGTGGATCAGCCCCAGCATTTT. Protein: CASSRLVDQPQHF.